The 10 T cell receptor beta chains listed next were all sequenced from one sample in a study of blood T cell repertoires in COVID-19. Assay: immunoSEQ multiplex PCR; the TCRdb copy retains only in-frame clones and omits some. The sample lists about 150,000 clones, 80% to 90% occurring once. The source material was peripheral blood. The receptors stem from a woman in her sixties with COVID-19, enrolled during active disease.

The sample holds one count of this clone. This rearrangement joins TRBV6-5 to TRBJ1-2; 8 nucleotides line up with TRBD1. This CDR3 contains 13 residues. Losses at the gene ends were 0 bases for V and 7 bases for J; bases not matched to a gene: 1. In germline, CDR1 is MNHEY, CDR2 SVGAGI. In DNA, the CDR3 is TGTGCCAGCAGTTACTCGGACAGGGCTGGCTACACCTTC. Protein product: CASSYSDRAGYTF.

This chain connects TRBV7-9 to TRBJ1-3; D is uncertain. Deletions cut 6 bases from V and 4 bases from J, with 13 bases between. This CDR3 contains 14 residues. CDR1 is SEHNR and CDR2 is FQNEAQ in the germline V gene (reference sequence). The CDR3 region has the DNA TGTGCCAGCAGAAGAATAGGCGGCGGAAACACCATATATTTT. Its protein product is CASRRIGGGNTIYF.

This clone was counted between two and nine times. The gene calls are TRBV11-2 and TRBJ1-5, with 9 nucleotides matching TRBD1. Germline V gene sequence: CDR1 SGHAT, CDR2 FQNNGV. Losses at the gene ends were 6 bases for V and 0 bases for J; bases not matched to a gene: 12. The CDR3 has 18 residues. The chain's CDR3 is CASSPGTGSSYSNQPQHF. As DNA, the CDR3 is TGTGCCAGCAGTCCCGGGACAGGGTCCTCGTATAGCAATCAGCCCCAGCATTTT. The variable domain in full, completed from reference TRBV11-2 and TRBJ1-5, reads EAGVAQSPRYKIIEKRQSVAFWCNPISGHATLYWYQQILGQGPKLLIQFQNNGVVDDSQLPKDRFSAERLKGVDSTLKIQPAKLEDSAVYLCASSPGTGSSYSNQPQHFGDGTRLSIL.

CDR3 coding DNA: TGTGCCACCAGCAGAGAAGCGGCGGGGACGGGTTACGAGCAGTACTTC. This translates into CATSREAAGTGYEQYF. The gene calls are TRBV15 and TRBJ2-7, with a possible D match to TRBD2 (6 bases). V lost 0 bases to trimming and J lost 4 bases, with 16 bases between them. Per germline, CDR1 LNHNV and CDR2 YYDKDF (reference sequence). This CDR3 is built from 16 residues. The complete variable domain, with remaining parts taken from reference TRBV15 and TRBJ2-7, reads DAMVIQNPRYQVTQFGKPVTLSCSQTLNHNVMYWYQQKSSQAPKLLFHYYDKDFNNEADTPDNFQSRRPNTSFCFLDIRSPGLGDTAMYLCATSREAAGTGYEQYFGPGTRLTVT.

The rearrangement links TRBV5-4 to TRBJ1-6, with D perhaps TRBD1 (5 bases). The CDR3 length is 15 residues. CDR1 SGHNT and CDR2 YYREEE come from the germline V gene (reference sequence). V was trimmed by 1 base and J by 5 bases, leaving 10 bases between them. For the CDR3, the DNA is TGTGCCAGCAGCTTGCGGGGGGAAGATAATTCACCCCTCCACTTT. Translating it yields CASSLRGEDNSPLHF.

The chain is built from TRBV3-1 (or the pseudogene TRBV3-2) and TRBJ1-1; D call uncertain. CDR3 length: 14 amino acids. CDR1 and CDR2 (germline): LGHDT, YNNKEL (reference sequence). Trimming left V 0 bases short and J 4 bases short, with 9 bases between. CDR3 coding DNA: TGTGCCAGCAGCCAAGATTGGGCCAGCACTGAAGCTTTCTTT. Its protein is CASSQDWASTEAFF.

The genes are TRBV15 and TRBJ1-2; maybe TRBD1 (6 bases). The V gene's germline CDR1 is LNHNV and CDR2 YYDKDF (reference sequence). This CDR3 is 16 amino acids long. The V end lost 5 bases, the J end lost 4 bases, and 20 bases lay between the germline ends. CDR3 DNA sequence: TGTGCCACCAGCGGGTGGAAAGAGGGGGGGGCCTATGGCTACACCTTC. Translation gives CATSGWKEGGAYGYTF.

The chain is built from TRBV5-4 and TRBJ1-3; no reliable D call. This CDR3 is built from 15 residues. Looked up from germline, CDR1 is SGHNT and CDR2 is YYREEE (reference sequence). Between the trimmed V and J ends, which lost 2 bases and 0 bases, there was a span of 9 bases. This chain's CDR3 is CASSFELRSGNTIYF. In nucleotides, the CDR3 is TGTGCCAGCAGCTTTGAGCTCCGCTCTGGAAACACCATATATTTT.

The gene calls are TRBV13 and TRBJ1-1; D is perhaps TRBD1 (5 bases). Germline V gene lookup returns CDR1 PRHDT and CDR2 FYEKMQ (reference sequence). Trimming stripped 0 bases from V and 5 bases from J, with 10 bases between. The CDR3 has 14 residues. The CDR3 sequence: CASSLGRGGTEAFF. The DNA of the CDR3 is TGTGCCAGCAGCTTAGGACGGGGGGGAACTGAAGCTTTCTTT.

CDR3 DNA: TGTGCCAGCAGCCAACGCTCAGGGTTCTATGGCTACACCTTC. Encoded protein: CASSQRSGFYGYTF. The rearrangement joins TRBV3-1 (or the pseudogene TRBV3-2) to TRBJ1-2; maybe TRBD1 (5 bases). Germline V gene lookup returns CDR1 LGHDT and CDR2 YNNKEL (reference sequence). Trimming removed 2 bases from V and 4 bases from J, with 11 bases in between. The CDR3 has 14 residues.